These T cell receptor beta chains were read from a single sample in a study of T cells in Graves' hyperthyroidism and ophthalmopathy. One entry per CDR3 protein, called by TCRdb with MiXCR from the multiplex PCR reads. In the table there are about 320,000 distinct CDR3 sequences, approximately 17% of which are singletons. Sequencing used blood. The receptors were sampled from a young man with Graves' hyperthyroidism. Both conserved end residues are part of each CDR3. The order of the fields is V gene, clone size, J gene, D gene, CDR3 DNA, CDR3 protein. D genes are given only for firm matches. The size field is filled for only some rows; it gives once, few, many or a size class.

TRBV12-3/TRBV12-4	many	TRBJ2-1	-	TGTGCCAGCAGTTTAGGGTCGGCAGCCCTCTACAATGAGCAGTTCTTC	CASSLGSAALYNEQFF
TRBV20-1	many	TRBJ2-1	-	TGCAGCCAGAGAGGGGTCGGGAGTAATGAGCAGTTCTTC	CSQRGVGSNEQFF
TRBV4-1	-	TRBJ1-1	-	TGCGCCAACAGCCAAAGTCCGGGGGCGGCTGAAGCTTTCTTT	CANSQSPGAAEAFF
TRBV7-9	-	TRBJ1-1	-	TGTGCCAGCAGCTTACTGGGGCCGGTCACTGAAGCTTTCTTT	CASSLLGPVTEAFF
TRBV12-3/TRBV12-4	many	TRBJ1-2	TRBD1	TGTGCCAGCAGTTCCGCCGGGACAGCCTCTAACTATGGCTACACCTTC	CASSSAGTASNYGYTF
TRBV5-1	-	TRBJ1-2	-	TGCGCCAGCAGCTTGGAAGGGAGGGGCTATGGCTACACCTTC	CASSLEGRGYGYTF
TRBV5-1	many	TRBJ2-1	-	TGCGCCAGCAGCTCCCGCCGGGGCTACAATGAGCAGTTCTTC	CASSSRRGYNEQFF
TRBV9	few	TRBJ2-3	TRBD2	TGTGCCAGCAGCGCAAAACTAGCGGGAGGGAATGATACGCAGTATTTT	CASSAKLAGGNDTQYF
TRBV29-1	-	TRBJ2-7	TRBD1	TGCAGCGTTCTGACAGGGACCTACGGGCAGTACTTC	CSVLTGTYGQYF
TRBV12-3/TRBV12-4	many	TRBJ2-3	-	TGTGCCAGCAGTTTAGCACAGGGTCGGACAGATACGCAGTATTTT	CASSLAQGRTDTQYF
TRBV6-1	many	TRBJ1-1	TRBD1	TGTGCCAGCAGACCCCTCCCTCGGGGACAGGGATTTGATGAAGCTTTCTTT	CASRPLPRGQGFDEAFF
TRBV3-1	many	TRBJ2-5	-	TGTGCCAGCAGCCAAGACGGGGGCCAGTACTTC	CASSQDGGQYF
TRBV7-9	-	TRBJ2-2	-	TGTGCCAGTTATACCGGGGAGCTGTTTTTT	CASYTGELFF
TRBV10-3	many	TRBJ2-7	TRBD2	TGTGCCATCAGTGAAGGAGGGCTAGCGGGAACCTACGAGCAGTACTTC	CAISEGGLAGTYEQYF
TRBV6-9	-	TRBJ1-5	-	TGTGCCAGCAGTTCCAGACAGCGCAATCAGCCCCAGCATTTT	CASSSRQRNQPQHF
TRBV27	few	TRBJ2-5	-	TGTGCCAGCAGTTTATCGCCAGGGCCGGGCACCCAGTACTTC	CASSLSPGPGTQYF
TRBV7-2	-	TRBJ2-5	-	TGTGCCAGCAGCTTGCAGCAAGGGTACCAAGAGACCCAGTACTTC	CASSLQQGYQETQYF
TRBV29-1	few	TRBJ2-2	TRBD2	TGCAGCGTTGGACTAGCGGGAGTGACCGGGGAGCTGTTTTTT	CSVGLAGVTGELFF
TRBV7-2	few	TRBJ1-5	TRBD1	TGTGCCAGCAGCTTAGGGACAGGGGTGGGCAATCAGCCCCAGCATTTT	CASSLGTGVGNQPQHF
TRBV3-1	many	TRBJ2-2	TRBD2	TGTGCCAGCAGCCAACCTCTAGCGGGCCAGGGGTCCAACACCGGGGAGCTGTTTTTT	CASSQPLAGQGSNTGELFF
TRBV20-1	-	TRBJ1-5	-	TGCAGCGTCCGACGACAGGTCATTAGCAATCAGCCCCAGCATTTT	CSVRRQVISNQPQHF
TRBV10-3	-	TRBJ1-6	-	TGTGCCATCAGTGAGGGGACACCTCGTTCACCCCTCCACTTT	CAISEGTPRSPLHF
TRBV5-1	few	TRBJ1-2	TRBD1	TGCGCCAGCAGCCCTGATGGGACAGGGACCTACACCTTC	CASSPDGTGTYTF
TRBV7-8	-	TRBJ2-3	-	TGTGCCAGCAGCTCCGGGGTGGGACGGGCGGCCACAGATACGCAGTATTTT	CASSSGVGRAATDTQYF
TRBV12-3/TRBV12-4	-	TRBJ1-1	-	TGTGCCAGCAGCCCGGTAATAGCCTACAAGGCTGAAGCTTTCTTT	CASSPVIAYKAEAFF
TRBV28	few	TRBJ1-5	-	TGTGCCAGCAGTTTATGCGGGCGCGGCCAGCCCCAGCATTTT	CASSLCGRGQPQHF
TRBV18	many	TRBJ1-2	-	TGTGCCAGCTCACCGTCCGCTAGCCACAACTATGGCTACACCTTC	CASSPSASHNYGYTF
TRBV7-2	few	TRBJ2-3	-	TGTGCCAGCAGCTTAGTCCTCCCGGTCCCAGATACGCAGTATTTT	CASSLVLPVPDTQYF
TRBV28	many	TRBJ2-7	-	TGTGCCAGCAGCAATTGGGACGGAGACTACGAGCAGTACTTC	CASSNWDGDYEQYF
TRBV28	many	TRBJ2-7	-	TGTGCCAGCAGTTTCCGCGATACCGAGGGCGAGCAGTACTTC	CASSFRDTEGEQYF
TRBV5-1	few	TRBJ1-1	TRBD1	TGCGCCAGCAGTAGGGACAGGGTGTTAATTTGGGCGAACACTGAAGCTTTCTTT	CASSRDRVLIWANTEAFF
TRBV27	many	TRBJ2-1	TRBD1	TGTGCCAGCAGTTTAGCCTACCGACAGGGAGTTAATGAGCAGTTCTTC	CASSLAYRQGVNEQFF
TRBV19	few	TRBJ2-3	TRBD2	TGTGCCAATAGTGCCACCGGGACTAGCGGGTCAGATACGCAGTATTTT	CANSATGTSGSDTQYF
TRBV7-2	many	TRBJ2-3	TRBD2	TGTGCCAGCAGCCCTAGCGGGGGCACAGATACGCAGTATTTT	CASSPSGGTDTQYF
TRBV20-1	-	TRBJ1-2	TRBD1	TGCAGTGCTAGAGAATTGTTTGGGACAGGGGGCCTGATCGAAGCTAACTATGGCTACACCTTC	CSARELFGTGGLIEANYGYTF
TRBV3-1	many	TRBJ2-2	-	TGTGCCAGCAGCCACGGGGGAACCGGGGAGCTGTTTTTT	CASSHGGTGELFF
TRBV7-3	few	TRBJ2-5	-	TGTGCCAGCAGCTTAGTAGGAAGGGGAGAGACCCAGTACTTC	CASSLVGRGETQYF
TRBV6-1	many	TRBJ1-1	-	TGTGCCAGCAGTTATTTCGACCCTAGGATGAACACTGAAGCTTTCTTT	CASSYFDPRMNTEAFF
TRBV24-1	few	TRBJ2-1	TRBD1	TGTGCCACCAGTGATTTCGGCCAGGGGGCTCGGAATGAGCAGTTCTTC	CATSDFGQGARNEQFF
TRBV28	-	TRBJ2-7	-	TGTGCCAGCAGTTTCCCCGGGGCTGCCTACGAGCAGTACTTC	CASSFPGAAYEQYF
TRBV11-2	-	TRBJ2-2	-	TGTGCCAGCAGCCCTTACCCCGCCCCGGCCCACACCGGGGAGCTGTTTTTT	CASSPYPAPAHTGELFF